This T cell receptor beta chain comes out of a study of metastatic and nonmetastatic thyroid tumors. Authors' processing steps: CDR3 was compared across clinicopathological groups, and the resulting differences were used to build a distant-metastasis classifier for papillary thyroid cancer. TCRdb re-analyzed the PCR reads using MiXCR. These V and J calls rely on TCRdb rather than the paper's analysis. The sample contains 10,000 to 15,000 clones, 23% of which appear only once. The junction had 11 bases not matched to a gene; V was cut back by 6 bases and J by 6 bases. CDR3 length: 15 amino acids. The germline V gene encodes CDR1 MNHNS and CDR2 SASEGT. In its sample, this clone ranks as medium-sized (0.01 to 0.1%). Each patient went into thyroid surgery without having received any treatment.

The sample taken for sequencing was blood. V usage is TRBV6-1 and J usage is TRBJ1-1, with 9 bases fitting TRBD1. This clonotype was sampled from a female donor with papillary thyroid cancer or a benign thyroid nodule (not recorded which). Some clones in this sample may be carry-over from other donors' samples. The CDR3: CASSRHDRGDPEAFF. CDR3 nucleotide sequence: TGTGCCAGCAGCCGCCATGACAGGGGGGATCCTGAAGCTTTCTTT.